This T cell receptor (beta chain) emerged from a study of blood T cell repertoires in COVID-19. About the study: From the United States, Italy and Spain came samples of acute and convalescent COVID-19. PBMCs, B-cell-depleted T cells, or T cells provided the cDNA or gDNA that made up the material.

In the original workflow: Nucleated cell counts were estimated from reference gene primer amplification. Only in-frame clones appear in the TCRdb table, and some are missing; sequencing was by immunoSEQ multiplex PCR. That table supplies the V and J calls and clone size; D and trimming were determined from the DNA. The sample lists around 170,000 clones, around 83% occurring once. The CDR3 is 14 amino acids. The V end was cut by 5 bases, the J end by 7 bases, with 15 bases between. Per germline, CDR1 MNHNY and CDR2 SVGAGI (reference sequence). This clonotype was obtained from a woman in her forties with acute or convalescent COVID-19. The chain carries TRBV6-6 and TRBJ2-1; weak D call: TRBD2 (7 bases). The specimen sequenced was peripheral blood. Here the CDR3 DNA reads TGTGCCAGCAGTCGATCCGGGGGGCGGAATGAGCAGTTCTTC. Protein sequence: CASSRSGGRNEQFF.